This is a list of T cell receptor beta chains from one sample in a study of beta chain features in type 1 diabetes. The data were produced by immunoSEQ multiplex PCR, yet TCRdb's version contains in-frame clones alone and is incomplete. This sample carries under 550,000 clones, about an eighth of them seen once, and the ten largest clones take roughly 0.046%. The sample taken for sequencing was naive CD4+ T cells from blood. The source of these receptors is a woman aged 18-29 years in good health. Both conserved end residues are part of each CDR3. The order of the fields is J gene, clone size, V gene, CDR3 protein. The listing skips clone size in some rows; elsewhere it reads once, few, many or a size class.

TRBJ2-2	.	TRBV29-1	CSVLGQATNTGELFF
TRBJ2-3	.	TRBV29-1	CSVGQGTDTQYF
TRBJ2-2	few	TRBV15	CATSSQGANTGELFF
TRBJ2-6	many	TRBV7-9	CASSPKDSGANVLTF
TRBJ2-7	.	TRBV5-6	CASSRQGYEQYF
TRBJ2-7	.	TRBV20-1	CSARRAAEQYF
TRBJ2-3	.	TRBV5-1	CASSLSATDTQYF
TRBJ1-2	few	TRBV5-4	CASSRVDYYGYTF
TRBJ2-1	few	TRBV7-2	CASSAGGLEQFF
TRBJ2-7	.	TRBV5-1	CASSASLAAYYEQYF
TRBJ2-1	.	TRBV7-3	CASSLMSASNEQFF
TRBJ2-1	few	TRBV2	CASMVVREQFF
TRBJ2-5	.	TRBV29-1	CSVLDPARETQYF
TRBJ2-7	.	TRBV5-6	CASSSGPKYEQYF
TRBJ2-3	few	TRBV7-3	CASSPHSVADTQYF
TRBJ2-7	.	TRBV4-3	CASSVGTGSYEQYF
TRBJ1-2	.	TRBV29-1	CSEGRTGAGYTF
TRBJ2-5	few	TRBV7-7	CASSLSGAQETQYF
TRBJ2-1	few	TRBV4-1	CASSQDQRGAGRHEQFF
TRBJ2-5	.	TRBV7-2	CASSPSLEETQYF
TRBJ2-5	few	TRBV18	CASSSPNYQETQYF
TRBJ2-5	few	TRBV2	CASRGLAGGLQETQYF
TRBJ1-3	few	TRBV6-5	CASSPKWTAFNTIYF
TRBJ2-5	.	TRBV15	CATSRDWGGRAGETQYF
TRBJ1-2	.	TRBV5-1	CASSGRTGGAYGYTF
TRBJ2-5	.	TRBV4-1	CASSQGQGETQYF
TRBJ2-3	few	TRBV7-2	CASSPLAGVTDTQYF
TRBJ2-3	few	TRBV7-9	CASSLAVLDSRTDTQYF
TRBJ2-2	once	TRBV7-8	CASSLGLAEELFF
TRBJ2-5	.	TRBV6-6	CASTPRLAEETQYF
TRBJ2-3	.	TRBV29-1	CSVWGRGPSDTQYF
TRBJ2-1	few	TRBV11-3	CASSLVGSGRLYNEQFF
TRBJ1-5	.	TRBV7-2	CASSLRQGAAQPQHF
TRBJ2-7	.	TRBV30	CAWSEKDRRGEQYF
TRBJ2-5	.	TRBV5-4	CASSQEGTSGRAVETQYF
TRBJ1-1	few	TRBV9	CASSVARDTEAFF
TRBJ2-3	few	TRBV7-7	CASSLTGGVGDTQYF
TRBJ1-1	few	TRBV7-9	CASSPGTGERNEAFF
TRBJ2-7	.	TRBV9	CASSPRTSGGEQYF
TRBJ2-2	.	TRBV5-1	CASSSTSANTGELFF
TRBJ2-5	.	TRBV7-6	CASSFSVLAGRETQYF
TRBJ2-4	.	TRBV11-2	CASSPRVAKNIQYF
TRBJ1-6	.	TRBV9	CASSVEGKWTNSPLHF
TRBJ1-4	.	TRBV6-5	CASRSDRVREKLFF
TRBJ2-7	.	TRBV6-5	CASSYRTGGGREQYF
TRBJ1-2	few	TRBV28	CASAPVYYGYTF